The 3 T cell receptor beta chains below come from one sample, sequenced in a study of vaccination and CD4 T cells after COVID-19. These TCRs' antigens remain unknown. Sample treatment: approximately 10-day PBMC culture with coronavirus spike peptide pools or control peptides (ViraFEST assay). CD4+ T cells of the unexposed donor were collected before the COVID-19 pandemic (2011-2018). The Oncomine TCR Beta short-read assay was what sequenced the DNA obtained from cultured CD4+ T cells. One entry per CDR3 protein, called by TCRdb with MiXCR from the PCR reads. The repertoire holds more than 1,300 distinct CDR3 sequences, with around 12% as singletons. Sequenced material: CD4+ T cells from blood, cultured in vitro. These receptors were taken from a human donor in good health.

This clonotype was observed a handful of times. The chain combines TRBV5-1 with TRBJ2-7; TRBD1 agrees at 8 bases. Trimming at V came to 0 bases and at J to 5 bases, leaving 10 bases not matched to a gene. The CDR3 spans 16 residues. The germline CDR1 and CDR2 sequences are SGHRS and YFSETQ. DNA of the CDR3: TGCGCCAGCAGCTTGGGATCAACGACAGGGGTCCACGAGCAGTACTTC. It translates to CASSLGSTTGVHEQYF.

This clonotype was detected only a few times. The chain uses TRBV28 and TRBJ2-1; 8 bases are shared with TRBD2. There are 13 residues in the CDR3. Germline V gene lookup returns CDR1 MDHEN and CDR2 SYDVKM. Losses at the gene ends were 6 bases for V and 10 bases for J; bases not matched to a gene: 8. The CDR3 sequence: CASRREAFREQFF. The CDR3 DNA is TGTGCCAGCAGGCGGGAGGCCTTCAGGGAGCAGTTCTTC.

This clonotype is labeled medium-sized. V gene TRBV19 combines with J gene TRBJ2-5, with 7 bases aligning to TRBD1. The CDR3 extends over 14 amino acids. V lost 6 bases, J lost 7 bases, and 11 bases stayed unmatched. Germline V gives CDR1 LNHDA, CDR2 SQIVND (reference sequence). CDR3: CASSITGVGGTQYF. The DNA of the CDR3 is TGTGCCAGTAGCATCACAGGGGTTGGGGGGACCCAGTACTTC.